What follows are 21 T cell receptor beta chains derived from one specimen sequenced in a study of OX40 agonist ivuxolimab in advanced cancers. TCRdb's copy holds only in-frame clones and misses some; the assay was immunoSEQ multiplex PCR. The table shows about 73,000 clones, with over 80% occurring only once. The sequencing here drew on CD4+ or CD8+ T cells sorted from blood, taken in a trial of the OX40 agonist ivuxolimab. The receptors come from an adult with an advanced solid tumor such as melanoma, head and neck, liver or kidney cancer.

The chain couples TRBV2 to TRBJ1-5; tentatively, D is TRBD1 (5 bases). The CDR3 runs 13 residues. The V gene's germline CDR1 is SNHLY and CDR2 FYNNEI. V was clipped by 7 bases and J by 11 bases, with 18 bases between them. The CDR3 loop is CASTADTLTSQHF. The CDR3 coding sequence is TGTGCCAGCACTGCGGACACCCTTACGTCCCAGCATTTT. The full variable domain, completed using reference TRBV2 and TRBJ1-5, is EPEVTQTPSHQVTQMGQEVILRCVPISNHLYFYWYRQILGQKVEFLVSFYNNEISEKSEIFDDQFSVERPDGSNFTLKIRSTKLEDSAMYFCASTADTLTSQHFGDGTRLSIL.

V usage is TRBV14 and J usage is TRBJ1-5; D perhaps matches TRBD1 (5 bases). V was pared by 6 bases and J by 5 bases, with 23 bases between. CDR1 and CDR2 (germline): SGHDN, FVKESK. The CDR3 has 17 amino acids. The CDR3 DNA reads TGTGCCAGCAGGCGAATTGGGCCCGCGGACACCCATCAGCCCCAGCATTTT. This codes for CASRRIGPADTHQPQHF. Combining the CDR3 with reference TRBV14 and TRBJ1-5 gives the whole variable domain EAGVTQFPSHSVIEKGQTVTLRCDPISGHDNLYWYRRVMGKEIKFLLHFVKESKQDESGMPNNRFLAERTGGTYSTLKVQPAELEDSGVYFCASRRIGPADTHQPQHFGDGTRLSIL.

The DNA for the CDR3 is TGCGCCAGCAGCAGTCGACAGAATTTGGGGAATGAGCAGTTCTTC. This gives the protein CASSSRQNLGNEQFF. The chain is built from TRBV4-1 and TRBJ2-1; D is possibly TRBD1 (5 bases). CDR3 length: 15 amino acids. V lost 5 bases and J 7 bases, leaving 18 bases between the germline ends. The germline CDR1 and CDR2 sequences are MGHRA and YSYEKL.

The CDR3, as DNA: TGTGCCAGCAGCCCCAGGGGGGTCTCTGCGACCGGGGAGCTGTTTTTT. Encoded protein: CASSPRGVSATGELFF. V and J are TRBV9 and TRBJ2-2, with D maybe TRBD1 (7 bases). CDR3 length: 16 residues. The germline V and J ends were trimmed by 4 bases and 5 bases, with 18 bases remaining between them. Germline V gives CDR1 SGDLS, CDR2 YYNGEE. Together with reference TRBV9 and TRBJ2-2, the CDR3 gives the full variable domain: DSGVTQTPKHLITATGQRVTLRCSPRSGDLSVYWYQQSLDQGLQFLIQYYNGEERAKGNILERFSAQQFPDLHSELNLSSLELGDSALYFCASSPRGVSATGELFFGEGSRLTVL.

The chain employs TRBV28 and TRBJ2-7; D possibly uses TRBD1 or TRBD2 (5 bases each). The CDR3 runs to 14 residues. The V and J ends lost 6 bases and 2 bases respectively, with 14 bases between them. Germline V CDR1 and CDR2: MDHEN, SYDVKM. The CDR3 DNA reads as TGTGCCAGCAGACCCCCCGGGACCACCTACGAGCAGTACTTC. It codes for CASRPPGTTYEQYF. Full variable domain (missing parts from reference TRBV28 and TRBJ2-7): DVKVTQSSRYLVKRTGEKVFLECVQDMDHENMFWYRQDPGLGLRLIYFSYDVKMKEKGDIPEGYSVSREKKERFSLILESASTNQTSMYLCASRPPGTTYEQYFGPGTRLTVT.

The V and J genes are TRBV5-1 and TRBJ2-2, with D perhaps matching TRBD2 (5 bases). Trimming cost V 4 bases and J 3 bases, with 10 bases left between them. The CDR3 is 14 residues long. In germline, CDR1 is SGHRS, CDR2 YFSETQ. This chain's CDR3 is CASSEDFHTGELFF. CDR3 nucleotide sequence: TGCGCCAGCAGCGAGGACTTCCACACCGGGGAGCTGTTTTTT.

This clone has a handful of counts. The chain couples TRBV28 to TRBJ1-5; D is unresolved. The CDR3 consists of 14 residues. Germline V gene data show CDR1 as MDHEN and CDR2 as SYDVKM. With 3 bases removed from V and 0 bases from J, the gap between germline ends came to 6 bases. The CDR3 loop is CASSFLDSNQPQHF. The CDR3 DNA is TGTGCCAGCAGTTTTCTGGATAGCAATCAGCCCCAGCATTTT.

This chain connects TRBV29-1 to TRBJ2-1, with 10 bases matching TRBD2. CDR1 is SQVTM and CDR2 is ANQGSEA in the germline V gene. The trim removed 4 bases at V and 5 bases at J, leaving 8 bases unmatched. The length of the CDR3 is 15 residues. The CDR3 is CSVVFLAGGNNEQFF. Written as DNA, the CDR3 is TGCAGCGTTGTATTCTTAGCGGGAGGAAACAATGAGCAGTTCTTC.

The chain carries TRBV5-1 and TRBJ2-2; the match to TRBD1 covers 8 bases. CDR1 and CDR2 (germline): SGHRS, YFSETQ. The ends lost 3 bases at V and 2 bases at J; junction bases unmatched: 3. The CDR3 sequence is 15 residues long. CDR3 DNA: TGCGCCAGCAGCTGGACAGGGATTAACACCGGGGAGCTGTTTTTT. Its translation is CASSWTGINTGELFF.

The rearrangement links TRBV18 to TRBJ2-2, with 9 bases matching TRBD2. The CDR3 loop spans 17 amino acids. The germline CDR1 and CDR2 sequences are KGHSH and LQKENI. V shed 1 base, J shed 7 bases, and the junction held 10 bases outside the gene matches. The CDR3 is CASSPRLTSGGIGELFF. Here the CDR3 DNA reads TGTGCCAGCTCACCACGATTGACTAGCGGTGGTATCGGGGAGCTGTTTTTT.

CDR3 DNA sequence: TGTGCCAGGGGACAGTCCGACACTGAAGCTTTCTTT. Its protein product is CARGQSDTEAFF. The J gene is TRBJ1-1, the V gene TRBV2; 7 nucleotides align to TRBD1. The CDR3 length is 12 residues. Trimming at V came to 9 bases and at J to 3 bases, leaving 4 bases not matched to a gene. CDR1 SNHLY and CDR2 FYNNEI come from the germline V gene.

The CDR3 loop is CASSFLRQGGAEAFF. The CDR3 nucleotides read TGTGCCAGCAGCTTCCTTCGACAGGGAGGAGCTGAAGCTTTCTTT. J is TRBJ1-1 and V is TRBV5-8, with 7 positions matching TRBD1. This CDR3 has 15 residues. The ends lost 2 bases at V and 6 bases at J; junction bases unmatched: 10. Germline V gene data show CDR1 as SGHTS and CDR2 as YDEGEE.

J is TRBJ2-3 and V is TRBV7-3; D gene uncertain. Trimming left V 5 bases short and J 0 bases short, with 3 bases between. This CDR3 is 12 amino acids long. Germline V gene sequence: CDR1 SGHTA, CDR2 FQGTGA. In DNA form, the CDR3 reads TGTGCCAGCAGCGCCAGCACAGATACGCAGTATTTT. Residues: CASSASTDTQYF.

The gene calls are TRBV9 and TRBJ2-1; 11 positions agree with TRBD2. There are 16 residues in the CDR3. Germline CDR1 reads SGDLS; CDR2 reads YYNGEE. The V segment lost 0 bases and the J segment 8 bases; nucleotides outside the gene matches: 7. In DNA, the CDR3 is TGTGCCAGCAGCGTAGCTGCACTAGCGGGAGTTGATGAGCAGTTCTTC. As protein: CASSVAALAGVDEQFF.

The chain joins TRBV5-1 to TRBJ2-7; 7 bases match TRBD2. Germline CDR1 reads SGHRS; CDR2 reads YFSETQ. This CDR3 is 14 amino acids long. Losses at the gene ends were 1 base for V and 0 bases for J; bases not matched to a gene: 1. This CDR3 reads CASSLTSDSYEQYF. The CDR3 coding sequence is TGCGCCAGCAGCTTGACTAGCGACTCCTACGAGCAGTACTTC.

The J gene is TRBJ2-7, the V gene TRBV28, with 8 bases aligning to TRBD2. V gave up 6 bases and J gave up 5 bases; unmatched junction bases: 6. CDR3 length: 13 residues. The germline CDR1 and CDR2 sequences are MDHEN and SYDVKM. The CDR3 is CASRGGGPNEQYF. For the CDR3, the DNA is TGTGCCAGCAGGGGCGGGGGGCCGAACGAGCAGTACTTC.

This chain connects TRBV19 to TRBJ1-2; perhaps TRBD1 as D (6 bases). V gave up 3 bases and J gave up 4 bases, with 18 bases separating them. This CDR3 has 16 amino acids. Looked up from germline, CDR1 is LNHDA and CDR2 is SQIVND (reference sequence). Here the CDR3 DNA reads TGTGCCAGTAGTATTAAGGGACAAGAGACCACCTATGGCTACACCTTC. Amino acids: CASSIKGQETTYGYTF.

This clone occurred a few times. This chain uses TRBV9 with TRBJ1-2, with a tentative D call TRBD1 (6 bases). The V end was cut by 0 bases, the J end by 7 bases, with 10 bases between. Germline assignment: CDR1 SGDLS and CDR2 YYNGEE. This CDR3 is built from 13 residues. The CDR3 DNA sequence: TGTGCCAGCAGCGTAGAAGGGGGGCTTGGCTACACCTTC. This codes for CASSVEGGLGYTF. The full variable domain, completed using reference TRBV9 and TRBJ1-2, is DSGVTQTPKHLITATGQRVTLRCSPRSGDLSVYWYQQSLDQGLQFLIQYYNGEERAKGNILERFSAQQFPDLHSELNLSSLELGDSALYFCASSVEGGLGYTFGSGTRLTVV.

The V and J genes are TRBV5-1 and TRBJ2-1; a weak D match, TRBD2 (7 bases). The ends were cut back, 1 base at V and 0 bases at J, with 17 bases in the middle. The CDR3 sequence is 18 residues long. Germline assignment: CDR1 SGHRS and CDR2 YFSETQ. CDR3 loop: CASSLIALADSSYNEQFF. In nucleotides, the CDR3 is TGCGCCAGCAGCTTGATCGCGCTAGCGGACAGCTCCTACAATGAGCAGTTCTTC.

The DNA for the CDR3 is TGTGCCAGCAGCCAAGTGGGGGTCAAGCGGTCCTACGAGCAGTACTTC. This encodes CASSQVGVKRSYEQYF. V gene TRBV4-2 combines with J gene TRBJ2-7; D possibly matches TRBD1 or TRBD2 (5 bases each). The CDR3 is 16 residues long. Trimming cost V 1 base and J 1 base, with 14 bases left between them. The germline V gene encodes CDR1 LGHNA and CDR2 YNFKEQ.

The chain couples TRBV15 to TRBJ1-5; the D is unclear. Trimming shortened V by 0 bases and J by 5 bases, and 8 bases separated the two germline ends. This CDR3 has 14 residues. In germline, CDR1 is LNHNV, CDR2 YYDKDF (reference sequence). The CDR3 DNA reads TGTGCCACCAGCAGAGATCGAGGTTATCAGCCCCAGCATTTT. This sequence encodes CATSRDRGYQPQHF. Using reference TRBV15 and TRBJ1-5 for the parts outside the CDR3, the full variable domain is DAMVIQNPRYQVTQFGKPVTLSCSQTLNHNVMYWYQQKSSQAPKLLFHYYDKDFNNEADTPDNFQSRRPNTSFCFLDIRSPGLGDTAMYLCATSRDRGYQPQHFGDGTRLSIL.